This T cell receptor (beta chain) derives from a study of follicular helper T cells after annual influenza vaccination. Survey level resolution was used for TCRB sequencing. TCRdb's table, derived via immunoSEQ multiplex PCR, lists solely in-frame clones and lacks some. The top ten clones hold over 0.7% of a sample with more than 10,000 clones, 81% of them seen once. Study-level findings and limits: Undersampling of larger non-cTfh compartments could not be excluded. Most later recoveries of Day 7 ICOS+CD38+ clones were ICOS-CD38- cTfh. Plasmablast frequency change correlated with clonality change in ICOS+CD38+ cTfh.

Time point meaning: 2014-2015 season, pre-vaccination. About this clone itself: Its specificity is unknown.

Trimming removed 0 bases at V and 2 bases at J, with 7 bases between. The CDR3 is 14 residues long. Germline values: CDR1 LGHNA, CDR2 YNFKEQ. This receptor was identified in an adult who received the influenza vaccine. V is TRBV4-2 and J is TRBJ1-2; D not resolved. Sample: CXCR5- memory CD4+ T cells sorted from blood, taken on the day of influenza vaccination. The CDR3 reads CASSQDRNNYGYTF. In DNA form, the CDR3 reads TGTGCCAGCAGCCAAGATCGAAACAACTATGGCTACACCTTC.